A single sample is the source of the 16 T cell receptor beta chains below, sequenced in a study of a mutant IDH1 vaccine in newly diagnosed glioma. No antigen has been assigned to these receptors. Clones were read by immunoSEQ multiplex PCR, and TCRdb kept only the in-frame ones, dropping some. In the table there are about 36,000 clones, about four fifths of which are singletons. The sample's time point: week 5, during vaccination. A 20-mer mutant IDH1 peptide at 300 ug was injected subcutaneously with topical imiquimod. The specimen was PBMCs, collected from a glioma patient whose treatment included an IDH1 peptide vaccine. These receptors were taken from a man aged 50-60 years with glioma.

V and J are TRBV13 and TRBJ2-7; D is ambiguous. The V gene's germline CDR1 is PRHDT and CDR2 FYEKMQ (reference sequence). The CDR3 contains 14 residues. V shed 5 bases and J shed 4 bases, with 15 bases lying between them. CDR3 nucleotide sequence: TGTGCCAGCAGCCCCAGCCTATCCAGATACGAGCAGTACTTC. Its translation is CASSPSLSRYEQYF.

J is TRBJ1-5 and V is TRBV2, with D uncertain. The CDR3 sequence is 15 residues long. The germline CDR1 and CDR2 sequences are SNHLY and FYNNEI. The V end was cut by 2 bases, the J end by 0 bases, with 8 bases between. CDR3 nucleotides: TGTGCCAGCAGTGAATGGACGTATAGCAATCAGCCCCAGCATTTT. It codes for CASSEWTYSNQPQHF.

The table lists this clone with a few counts. This sequence joins TRBV7-2 and TRBJ2-3; D unclear. The germline CDR1 and CDR2 sequences are SGHTA and FQGNSA. Trimming took 2 bases from V and 0 from J, leaving 6 bases between them. The CDR3 totals 14 residues. The CDR3 is CASSLRRSTDTQYF. CDR3 DNA: TGTGCCAGCAGCTTACGACGGAGCACAGATACGCAGTATTTT.

The chain links TRBV27 to TRBJ2-7; D unclear. The V gene lost 2 bases and the J gene lost 7 bases, with 9 bases spanning the gap. The CDR3 consists of 12 residues. Per the germline V gene, CDR1 is MNHEY and CDR2 is SMNVEV (reference sequence). As DNA, the CDR3 is TGTGCCAGCAGTTTACCGGGTCTGGAGCAGTACTTC. Translation: CASSLPGLEQYF.

The rearrangement links TRBV10-3 to TRBJ2-7, with 9 bases aligning to TRBD2. The CDR3 length is 12 residues. J gave up 6 bases and V 7 bases, and 4 bases lay outside the gene matches. Germline V gene sequence: CDR1 ENHRY, CDR2 SYGVKD. In DNA form, the CDR3 reads TGTGCCATCACCTCTAGCGGGGCCGAGCAGTACTTC. Translating it yields CAITSSGAEQYF.

This clone was recorded only once. The chain employs TRBV11-3 and TRBJ2-5; D remains unclear. Germline V gene data show CDR1 as SGHNT and CDR2 as YENEEA. The ends were cut back, 5 bases at V and 2 bases at J, with 9 bases in the middle. The CDR3 spans 13 residues. DNA for the CDR3: TGTGCCAGCAGCAAGAGCTGGCAAGAGACCCAGTACTTC. Translated, it gives CASSKSWQETQYF.

V usage is TRBV10-3 and J usage is TRBJ1-2; tentatively, D is TRBD1 (5 bases). Per germline, CDR1 ENHRY and CDR2 SYGVKD. The V end was cut by 0 bases, the J end by 6 bases, with 17 bases between. CDR3 length equals 16 residues. As DNA, the CDR3 is TGTGCCATCAGTGAGTCGAAGGAGGGGCCCTCAGATGGCTACACCTTC. The encoded protein is CAISESKEGPSDGYTF.

The V and J genes are TRBV18 and TRBJ1-3; no clear D gene. The germline gives CDR1 KGHSH, CDR2 LQKENI. V lost 0 bases to trimming and J lost 4 bases, with 7 bases between them. This CDR3 contains 14 residues. The CDR3 reads CASSPPVKGNTIYF. The CDR3 DNA is TGTGCCAGCTCACCACCGGTGAAAGGAAACACCATATATTTT. The full variable domain, completed using reference TRBV18 and TRBJ1-3, is NAGVMQNPRHLVRRRGQEARLRCSPMKGHSHVYWYRQLPEEGLKFMVYLQKENIIDESGMPKERFSAEFPKEGPSILRIQQVVRGDSAAYFCASSPPVKGNTIYFGEGSWLTVV.

This clone has more than one count but fewer than ten. For the CDR3, the DNA is TGCGCCAGCAGCTTGCGGCTGTCCGCCGACTACGAGCAGTACTTC. This translates into CASSLRLSADYEQYF. The rearrangement links TRBV5-1 to TRBJ2-7; D ambiguous. V was pared by 1 base and J by 3 bases, with 14 bases between. The germline V gene has CDR1 SGHRS and CDR2 YFSETQ. The CDR3 spans 15 residues.

This sequence joins TRBV15 and TRBJ1-4; unclear D gene. With 1 base removed from V and 0 bases from J, the gap between germline ends came to 9 bases. Germline lookup yields CDR1 LNHNV and CDR2 YYDKDF (reference sequence). The CDR3 loop spans 16 amino acids. The CDR3 reads CATSRGHTSTNEKLFF. Written as DNA, the CDR3 is TGTGCCACCAGCAGAGGACATACTTCAACTAATGAAAAACTGTTTTTT.

CDR3 residues: CASSLNLAGLNEQFF. In DNA, the CDR3 is TGCGCCAGCAGCTTGAACCTAGCGGGACTCAATGAGCAGTTCTTC. The V call is TRBV5-1, the J call TRBJ2-1; TRBD2 aligns across 9 bases. Germline assignment: CDR1 SGHRS and CDR2 YFSETQ. The CDR3 covers 15 residues. V dropped 1 base and J dropped 6; count of bases not matched to a gene: 5.

The CDR3 here is CASSYSSGPYEQYF. In nucleotides, the CDR3 is TGTGCCAGCAGTTACTCTAGCGGCCCCTACGAGCAGTACTTC. The chain links TRBV6-5 to TRBJ2-7, with a possible D match to TRBD2 (6 bases). There are 14 residues in the CDR3. The germline gives CDR1 MNHEY, CDR2 SVGAGI. V was trimmed by 0 bases and J by 2 bases, leaving 8 bases between them.

The V call is TRBV11-2, the J call TRBJ2-7; 8 positions agree with TRBD1. V was pared by 2 bases and J by 4 bases, with 10 bases of the junction left unmatched. The CDR3 consists of 16 residues. Germline V gene data show CDR1 as SGHAT and CDR2 as FQNNGV. The CDR3 nucleotides read TGTGCCAGCAGCTTATTGGTTACAGGGGGAAGGTACGAGCAGTACTTC. Its translation: CASSLLVTGGRYEQYF.

This rearrangement joins TRBV7-9 to TRBJ1-1; the D is unclear. The CDR3 is made up of 13 amino acids. CDR1 is SEHNR, CDR2 FQNEAQ, per germline (reference sequence). The V end was cut by 5 bases, the J end by 0 bases, with 7 bases between. Written as DNA, the CDR3 is TGTGCCAGCAGCCCGCTGATGAACACTGAAGCTTTCTTT. Amino acid sequence: CASSPLMNTEAFF.

The J gene is TRBJ2-7, the V gene TRBV19; tentative D call: TRBD2 (5 bases). In germline, CDR1 is LNHDA, CDR2 SQIVND (reference sequence). V was trimmed by 1 base and J by 3 bases, leaving 13 bases between them. This CDR3 spans 15 amino acids. CDR3: CASSIGTGVSYEQYF. In nucleotides, the CDR3 is TGTGCCAGTAGTATAGGTACCGGGGTCAGCTACGAGCAGTACTTC.

The V and J genes are TRBV7-8 and TRBJ2-3; perhaps D is TRBD1 or TRBD2 (6 bases each). CDR1 SGHVS and CDR2 FQNEAQ come from the germline V gene. V was cut by 3 bases and J by 2 bases, with 12 bases left in between. This CDR3 is built from 15 residues. CDR3 nucleotides: TGTGCCAGCAGCTTGGGGGGCCTCAACACAGATACGCAGTATTTT. Translated: CASSLGGLNTDTQYF.